Listed below are T cell receptor beta chains from one sample, sequenced in a study of blood T cells in healthy people across ages. TCRdb called the 5' RACE reads again in MiXCR, with one record for every CDR3 protein. Here the sample spans around 800,000 distinct CDR3 sequences, about 53% being singletons. Sequences were obtained from blood. The receptor source for this set is a man older than 75 in good health. Each CDR3 is given with its conserved first and last residue. Each record gives: D gene, V gene, J gene, clone size, CDR3 DNA, CDR3 protein. The D gene is left open where the match is weak. Clone size is given for some rows only: seen once, a few or many times, or a class if the clone is expanded.

d_gene: -
v_gene: TRBV14
j_gene: TRBJ1-1
abundance: few
CDR3nt: TGTGCCAGCAGACAACAAATGAACACTGAAGCTTTCTTT
CDR3aa: CASRQQMNTEAFF

d_gene: TRBD1
v_gene: TRBV7-9
j_gene: TRBJ1-2
abundance: few
CDR3nt: TGTGCCAGCCACGATTCCGAGGACAGGAGTTTTGGCTACACCTTC
CDR3aa: CASHDSEDRSFGYTF

d_gene: -
v_gene: TRBV21-1
j_gene: TRBJ2-3
abundance: once
CDR3nt: TGTGCCAGCAGCAAAAAAGGACTAGCGCTGCACAGATACGCGTATTTT
CDR3aa: CASSKKGLALHRYAYF

d_gene: -
v_gene: TRBV12-3/TRBV12-4
j_gene: TRBJ2-2
abundance: -
CDR3nt: TGTGCCAGCAGTTACCTTGGGGGGGCGACCGGGGAGCTGTTTTTT
CDR3aa: CASSYLGGATGELFF

d_gene: -
v_gene: TRBV7-9
j_gene: TRBJ2-5
abundance: -
CDR3nt: TGTGCCAGCAGCTCCCCCGCGGGGCTTCAAGAGACCCAGTACTTC
CDR3aa: CASSSPAGLQETQYF

d_gene: -
v_gene: TRBV7-9
j_gene: TRBJ2-7
abundance: few
CDR3nt: TGTGCCAGCAGCTTAGCCGAGTCTAGCGACGAGCAGTACTTC
CDR3aa: CASSLAESSDEQYF

d_gene: TRBD1
v_gene: TRBV6-5
j_gene: TRBJ2-1
abundance: -
CDR3nt: TGTGCCAGCAGTTTCTGGACAGGCCCGAGCTCCTACAATGAGCAGTTCTTC
CDR3aa: CASSFWTGPSSYNEQFF

d_gene: -
v_gene: TRBV25-1
j_gene: TRBJ2-7
abundance: -
CDR3nt: TGTGCCAGCTCTTCTTATAGGGGACGTTACGAGCAGTACTTC
CDR3aa: CASSSYRGRYEQYF

d_gene: TRBD1
v_gene: TRBV6-5
j_gene: TRBJ1-6
abundance: -
CDR3nt: TGTGCCAGCAGTTACTCGTCAGGGGGAGCGTATAATTCATCCCTCCACTTT
CDR3aa: CASSYSSGGAYNSSLHF

d_gene: -
v_gene: TRBV25-1
j_gene: TRBJ1-2
abundance: -
CDR3nt: TGTGCCAGCAGTGAATTGGGGGGGCTCTATGGCTACACCTTC
CDR3aa: CASSELGGLYGYTF

d_gene: -
v_gene: TRBV5-1
j_gene: TRBJ1-3
abundance: -
CDR3nt: TGCGCCAGCAGCGAAGGACAGTCCTCTGGAAACACCATATATTTT
CDR3aa: CASSEGQSSGNTIYF

d_gene: -
v_gene: TRBV7-9
j_gene: TRBJ1-1
abundance: -
CDR3nt: TGTGCCAGCAGCGGACGGACAGAAGATAACACTGAAGCTTTCTTT
CDR3aa: CASSGRTEDNTEAFF

d_gene: -
v_gene: TRBV12-5
j_gene: TRBJ2-1
abundance: -
CDR3nt: TGTGCTAGTGGTTTGGTACTATCAGCGCGAGGGAGATACAATGAGCAGTTCTTC
CDR3aa: CASGLVLSARGRYNEQFF

d_gene: -
v_gene: TRBV5-1
j_gene: TRBJ1-2
abundance: -
CDR3nt: TGCGCCAGCAGCTCCCAGCTCAGGGGAAATGGCTACACCTTC
CDR3aa: CASSSQLRGNGYTF

d_gene: TRBD1
v_gene: TRBV25-1
j_gene: TRBJ1-1
abundance: -
CDR3nt: TGTGCCAGCAGTGAATATCTAGGACAGGGTGACACTGAAGCTTTCTTT
CDR3aa: CASSEYLGQGDTEAFF

d_gene: -
v_gene: TRBV3-1
j_gene: TRBJ1-1
abundance: -
CDR3nt: TGTGCCAGCAGCCAAGGTCGGTCGGCGCGAGCTTTCTTT
CDR3aa: CASSQGRSARAFF

d_gene: TRBD1
v_gene: TRBV9
j_gene: TRBJ2-7
abundance: few
CDR3nt: TGTGCCAGCAGCTCAAGTCCCGGGACAGGGGAGCAGTACTTC
CDR3aa: CASSSSPGTGEQYF

d_gene: -
v_gene: TRBV10-3
j_gene: TRBJ2-1
abundance: -
CDR3nt: TGTGCCATCAGTGAGTCAAGGGAGCAGTTCTTC
CDR3aa: CAISESREQFF

d_gene: -
v_gene: TRBV7-2
j_gene: TRBJ2-7
abundance: -
CDR3nt: TGTGCCAGCAGCTCCAGTGTAATAGCGGTCTCCTACGAGCAGTACTTC
CDR3aa: CASSSSVIAVSYEQYF

d_gene: -
v_gene: TRBV5-1
j_gene: TRBJ2-7
abundance: -
CDR3nt: TGCGCCAGCAGCCCTCAAAACTCGGCAGCTCCTTTTTACGAGCAGTACTTC
CDR3aa: CASSPQNSAAPFYEQYF

d_gene: TRBD2
v_gene: TRBV20-1
j_gene: TRBJ2-7
abundance: -
CDR3nt: TGCAGTGCTAGAGCCAGACTCGGACTAGCGGGAAGACCGAACGAGCAGTACTTC
CDR3aa: CSARARLGLAGRPNEQYF

d_gene: -
v_gene: TRBV27
j_gene: TRBJ1-1
abundance: -
CDR3nt: TGTGCCAGCACAGGGCTTTTGATGAACACTGAAGCTTTCTTT
CDR3aa: CASTGLLMNTEAFF

d_gene: TRBD2
v_gene: TRBV6-5
j_gene: TRBJ2-5
abundance: -
CDR3nt: TGTGCCAGCGGGACTAGCGGGAGCCCGGAGACCCAGTACTTC
CDR3aa: CASGTSGSPETQYF

d_gene: -
v_gene: TRBV9
j_gene: TRBJ2-2
abundance: -
CDR3nt: TGTGCCAGCAGCGTAGCCCGGACCGGGGAGCTGTTTTTT
CDR3aa: CASSVARTGELFF

d_gene: -
v_gene: TRBV20-1
j_gene: TRBJ2-5
abundance: -
CDR3nt: TGCAGTGCCCAAGGACCCGGCCGTAAGACGGAGACCCAGTACTTC
CDR3aa: CSAQGPGRKTETQYF

d_gene: TRBD2
v_gene: TRBV28
j_gene: TRBJ2-7
abundance: -
CDR3nt: TGTGCCAGCAGGGCTAGCGGGAGCAAATACGAGCAGTACTTC
CDR3aa: CASRASGSKYEQYF

d_gene: TRBD2
v_gene: TRBV7-3
j_gene: TRBJ2-5
abundance: many
CDR3nt: TGTGCCAGCAGCTTACAGCCCCTCTCTAGCGGGAGCGGGGAGACCCAGTACTTC
CDR3aa: CASSLQPLSSGSGETQYF

d_gene: TRBD1
v_gene: TRBV9
j_gene: TRBJ2-5
abundance: -
CDR3nt: TGTGCCAGCAGCGTATTAGGACAGGGGGTAAATGAGCAGTACTTC
CDR3aa: CASSVLGQGVNEQYF

d_gene: TRBD1
v_gene: TRBV6-2/TRBV6-3
j_gene: TRBJ2-2
abundance: -
CDR3nt: TGTGCCAGCAGGAAGGGACAGGGCGGCACCGGGGAGCTGTTTTTT
CDR3aa: CASRKGQGGTGELFF

d_gene: -
v_gene: TRBV6-2/TRBV6-3
j_gene: TRBJ1-5
abundance: -
CDR3nt: TGTGCCAGCAGATTTTCCGGGACACCCGGGCCCCAGCATTTT
CDR3aa: CASRFSGTPGPQHF

d_gene: -
v_gene: TRBV28
j_gene: TRBJ2-7
abundance: once
CDR3nt: TGTGCCAGCAGCTTACAGGGGAGGCTAGAGGTCCGCCACGAGCAGTACTTC
CDR3aa: CASSLQGRLEVRHEQYF